This T cell receptor (beta chain) was sequenced for a study of T-cell reconstitution after alpha-beta-depleted transplantation in children. Construction of the TCRbeta library involved unique molecular identifiers. TCRdb re-analysed the PCR reads in MiXCR, keeping a single row per CDR3 protein. Among about 360,000 distinct CDR3 sequences listed, about an eighth were seen once. V was cut by 5 bases and J by 2 bases, with 19 bases left in between. The germline V gene has CDR1 SGHVS and CDR2 FNYEAQ. The CDR3 has 17 residues. The source is a human donor who donated a stem cell graft to a child with Fanconi anemia. The genes are TRBV7-6 and TRBJ2-1; D is tentatively TRBD1 or TRBD2 (5 bases each). Material: PBMCs, obtained from the stem cell graft. As DNA, the CDR3 is TGTGCCAGCAGCCCCTACCGGGACCCCAATACCTACAATGAGCAGTTCTTC. Translated, it gives CASSPYRDPNTYNEQFF.